The 20 T cell receptor beta chains in this list originate from one sample, sequenced in a study of control samples from healthy donors and cancer patients. The repertoire was sequenced with immunoSEQ multiplex PCR; TCRdb's copy has only in-frame clones and lacks some. The repertoire includes over 55,000 clones, approximately 90% of them detected once, and about 0.91% sits in the top ten. Specimen: PBMCs. These receptors all stem from a man aged 25-40 years with colorectal cancer.

The J gene is TRBJ1-1, the V gene TRBV12-3 or TRBV12-4; D remains ambiguous. This CDR3 is built from 13 residues. V lost 1 base and J 1 base, leaving 4 bases between the germline ends. In DNA, the CDR3 is TGTGCCAGCAGTTTAGTGGGGAACACTGAAGCTTTCTTT. Translating it yields CASSLVGNTEAFF.

The V call is TRBV27, the J call TRBJ1-2; 8 nucleotides agree with TRBD1. The junction had 2 bases not matched to a gene; V was cut back by 3 bases and J by 8 bases. Germline V gene data show CDR1 as MNHEY and CDR2 as SMNVEV (reference sequence). There are 12 residues in the CDR3. CDR3 sequence (DNA): TGTGCCAGCAGTTTGGACAGGGCCGGCTACACCTTC. It is translated as CASSLDRAGYTF.

The chain has TRBV4-3 and TRBJ1-1, with D unclear. The CDR3 has 13 amino acids. Between the trimmed V and J ends, which lost 1 base and 2 bases, there was a span of 5 bases. Looked up from germline, CDR1 is LGHNA and CDR2 is YSLEER. The DNA of the CDR3 is TGCGCCAGCAGCCAAGGCATAAACACTGAAGCTTTCTTT. Translating gives CASSQGINTEAFF.

The chain is built from TRBV30 and TRBJ2-4; D gene uncertain. Trimming removed 0 bases at V and 0 bases at J, with 6 bases between. CDR3 size: 14 residues. CDR1 GTSNPN and CDR2 SVGIG come from the germline V gene (reference sequence). In nucleotides, the CDR3 is TGTGCCTGGAGTGTAAGGCGAGCCAAAAACATTCAGTACTTC. Protein product: CAWSVRRAKNIQYF.

The chain's CDR3 is CASSGRTGQGAGETQYF. The CDR3 DNA is TGTGCCAGCAGTGGACGGACCGGACAGGGGGCCGGGGAGACCCAGTACTTC. The rearrangement links TRBV2 to TRBJ2-5; 11 bases fit TRBD1. The CDR3 has 17 residues. Per germline, CDR1 SNHLY and CDR2 FYNNEI. Trimming took 4 bases from V and 5 from J; bases not matched to a gene: 12.

The chain uses TRBV11-2 and TRBJ2-7; 7 nucleotides match TRBD2. Germline V gene data show CDR1 as SGHAT and CDR2 as FQNNGV. Trimming took 1 base from V and 2 from J; bases not matched to a gene: 2. CDR3 size: 14 residues. Written as DNA, the CDR3 is TGTGCCAGCAGCTTAGTGGGGGGGACCTACGAGCAGTACTTC. Encoded protein: CASSLVGGTYEQYF.

Only a few counts were recorded for this clone. The rearrangement uses TRBV4-3 and TRBJ2-5, with TRBD2 identical over 9 bases. CDR1 and CDR2 from the germline V gene are LGHNA and YSLEER. With V trimmed by 0 bases and J by 1 base, 0 bases remained unmatched. This CDR3 comprises 15 residues. The CDR3 sequence: CASSQERGGQETQYF. The CDR3, as DNA: TGCGCCAGCAGCCAAGAGCGGGGGGGCCAAGAGACCCAGTACTTC.

This rearrangement joins TRBV9 to TRBJ2-2; 9 nucleotides agree with TRBD2. The CDR3 is made up of 15 amino acids. Germline CDR1 and CDR2: SGDLS and YYNGEE. V shed 2 bases, J shed 4 bases, and the junction held 3 bases outside the gene matches. The chain's CDR3 is CASSVSGGLTGELFF. The CDR3 nucleotides read TGTGCCAGCAGCGTTAGCGGGGGTCTCACCGGGGAGCTGTTTTTT.

The chain is built from TRBV6-6 and TRBJ1-1; TRBD1 aligns across 8 bases. V shed 7 bases, J shed 1 base, and the junction held 5 bases outside the gene matches. Germline V CDR1 and CDR2: MNHNY, SVGAGI (reference sequence). The CDR3 contains 14 residues. The CDR3 reads CASMAGGPNTEAFF. Written as DNA, the CDR3 is TGTGCCAGCATGGCAGGGGGCCCGAACACTGAAGCTTTCTTT.

The V gene is TRBV5-5, the J gene TRBJ1-3, with D maybe TRBD1 (6 bases). CDR1 is SGHKS and CDR2 is YYEKEE in the germline V gene (reference sequence). This CDR3 region has 15 residues. Deletions cut 0 bases from V and 7 bases from J, with 14 bases between. For the CDR3, the DNA is TGTGCCAGCAGCTTGGGGCAGGGGAGGTGGAACACCATATATTTT. It encodes CASSLGQGRWNTIYF.

The chain uses TRBV7-9 and TRBJ1-1, with 7 bases lining up with TRBD1. Germline CDR1 is SEHNR and CDR2 is FQNEAQ (reference sequence). The CDR3 contains 14 residues. Trimming removed 6 bases from V and 4 bases from J; junction bases left unmatched: 8. CDR3: CASSETGVGTEAFF. CDR3 bases: TGTGCCAGCAGTGAAACAGGGGTGGGCACTGAAGCTTTCTTT.

This clone was seen once. The rearrangement uses TRBV5-1 and TRBJ2-1; 8 nucleotides line up with TRBD1. The CDR3 has 15 residues. The V segment lost 4 bases and the J segment 4 bases; nucleotides outside the gene matches: 7. Germline V gene data show CDR1 as SGHRS and CDR2 as YFSETQ. This CDR3 is CASSIDRGPYNEQFF. The CDR3 nucleotides read TGCGCCAGCAGCATTGACAGGGGTCCATACAATGAGCAGTTCTTC.

The CDR3 loop is CASSLGTDFNQPQHF. The CDR3 DNA sequence: TGCGCCAGCAGCTTGGGGACGGACTTCAATCAGCCCCAGCATTTT. The chain carries TRBV5-1 and TRBJ1-5; no clear D. Looked up from germline, CDR1 is SGHRS and CDR2 is YFSETQ. Trimming pared 0 bases from V and 3 bases from J, leaving 10 bases between. The CDR3 consists of 15 residues.

The J gene is TRBJ1-3, the V gene TRBV19, with D perhaps matching TRBD1 (6 bases). Germline loops: CDR1 LNHDA, CDR2 SQIVND (reference sequence). The CDR3 runs 15 residues. V was pared by 8 bases and J by 0 bases, with 14 bases between. Here the CDR3 reads CASSRTESSGNTIYF. CDR3 in DNA: TGTGCCAGTTCTAGGACAGAGAGCTCTGGAAACACCATATATTTT.

DNA of the CDR3: TGTGCCAGCAGCCCAAGATACGACAGCCCGGGGGATGAAAAACTGTTTTTT. As protein: CASSPRYDSPGDEKLFF. This chain uses TRBV13 with TRBJ1-4, with D maybe TRBD1 (5 bases). Per germline, CDR1 PRHDT and CDR2 FYEKMQ (reference sequence). CDR3 length equals 17 residues. V lost 5 bases and J lost 6, with 22 bases in between.

The rearrangement joins TRBV11-2 to TRBJ1-4; no definite D call. Germline-derived CDR1 and CDR2 are SGHAT and FQNNGV. The CDR3 runs 15 residues. The V gene lost 3 bases and the J gene lost 3 bases, with 11 bases spanning the gap. CDR3 DNA: TGTGCCAGCAGCTTTAACGGGTCGCCTAATGAAAAACTGTTTTTT. Residues: CASSFNGSPNEKLFF.

The chain joins TRBV7-9 to TRBJ1-1, with D uncertain. V was shortened by 1 base and J by 3 bases, with 6 bases between the two germline ends. The CDR3 length is 13 residues. CDR1 and CDR2 (germline): SEHNR, FQNEAQ (reference sequence). The CDR3: CASSLGLYTEAFF. CDR3 nucleotide sequence: TGTGCCAGCAGCTTAGGTCTTTACACTGAAGCTTTCTTT.

The gene calls are TRBV2 and TRBJ1-5; maybe TRBD1 (5 bases). V lost 5 bases to trimming and J lost 3 bases, with 14 bases between them. The length of the CDR3 is 15 residues. Germline assignment: CDR1 SNHLY and CDR2 FYNNEI. As DNA, the CDR3 is TGTGCCAGCAGTAGCCAGGGTTATACCAATCAGCCCCAGCATTTT. It specifies CASSSQGYTNQPQHF.

For the CDR3, the DNA is TGTGCCATCAGCAGGGTAGCCGAAACAGATACGCAGTATTTT. This sequence encodes CAISRVAETDTQYF. The chain employs TRBV10-3 and TRBJ2-3; D might be TRBD1 (5 bases). Germline-derived CDR1 and CDR2 are ENHRY and SYGVKD. The CDR3 is made up of 14 amino acids. V was clipped by 6 bases and J by 3 bases, with 13 bases between them.

The V and J genes are TRBV27 and TRBJ1-1, with 7 bases lining up with TRBD1. Germline CDR1 MNHEY, CDR2 SMNVEV (reference sequence). The CDR3 has 13 residues. The V and J ends lost 10 bases and 1 base, in that order; junction bases with no gene match: 6. CDR3 sequence: CATRTGWNTEAFF. In nucleotides, the CDR3 is TGTGCCACCCGGACAGGATGGAACACTGAAGCTTTCTTT.